This record looks at one TCR beta chain sequence and its context. The sample is drawn from a study of T cell changes during pregnancy in multiple sclerosis. Sequencing was performed with immunoSEQ multiplex PCR; in TCRdb, only in-frame clones are kept and a portion is missing. The data show about 81,000 clones, 93% seen once. Sequences were derived from peripheral blood, sampled in the third trimester of pregnancy. The sequence was collected from a female donor in good health, enrolled as a control in a pregnancy study.

The CDR3 DNA follows: TGTGCCAGCAGCTCGAAGGTGGGAGTTGTCTACGAGCAGTACTTC. Translated: CASSSKVGVVYEQYF. This chain connects TRBV5-4 to TRBJ2-7; tentative D call: TRBD2 (5 bases). The CDR3 sequence is 15 residues long. V lost 3 bases to trimming and J lost 3 bases, with 16 bases between them. Germline assignment: CDR1 SGHNT and CDR2 YYREEE (reference sequence).